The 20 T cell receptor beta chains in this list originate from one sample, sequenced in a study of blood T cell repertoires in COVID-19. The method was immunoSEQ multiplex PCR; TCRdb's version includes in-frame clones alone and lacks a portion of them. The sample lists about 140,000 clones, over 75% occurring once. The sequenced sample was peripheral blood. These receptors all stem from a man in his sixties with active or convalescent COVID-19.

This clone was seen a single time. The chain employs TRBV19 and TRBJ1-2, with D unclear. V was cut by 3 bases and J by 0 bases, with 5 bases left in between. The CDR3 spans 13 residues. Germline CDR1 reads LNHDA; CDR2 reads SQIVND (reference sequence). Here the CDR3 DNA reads TGTGCCAGTAGTATTGCGCCTAACTATGGCTACACCTTC. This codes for CASSIAPNYGYTF. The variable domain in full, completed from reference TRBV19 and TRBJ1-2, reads DGGITQSPKYLFRKEGQNVTLSCEQNLNHDAMYWYRQDPGQGLRLIYYSQIVNDFQKGDIAEGYSVSREKKESFPLTVTSAQKNPTAFYLCASSIAPNYGYTFGSGTRLTVV.

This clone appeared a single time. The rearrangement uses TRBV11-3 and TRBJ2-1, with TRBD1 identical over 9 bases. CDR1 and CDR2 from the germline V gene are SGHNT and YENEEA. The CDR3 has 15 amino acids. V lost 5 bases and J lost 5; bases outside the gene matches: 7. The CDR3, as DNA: TGTGCCAGCAGCACGGACAGGGGAATCCACAATGAGCAGTTCTTC. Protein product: CASSTDRGIHNEQFF.

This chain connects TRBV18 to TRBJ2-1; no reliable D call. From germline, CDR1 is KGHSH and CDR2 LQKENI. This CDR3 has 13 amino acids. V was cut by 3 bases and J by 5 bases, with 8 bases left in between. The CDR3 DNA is TGTGCCAGCTCACCGCTGCAGAACAATGAGCAGTTCTTC. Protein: CASSPLQNNEQFF.

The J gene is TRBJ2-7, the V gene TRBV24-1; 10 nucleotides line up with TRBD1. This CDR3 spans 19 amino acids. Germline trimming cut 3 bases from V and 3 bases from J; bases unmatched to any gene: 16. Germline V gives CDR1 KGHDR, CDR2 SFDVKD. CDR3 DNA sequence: TGTGCCACCAGTGATCCCCGGGACAGGGGTAACGTAACGGACTACGAGCAGTACTTC. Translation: CATSDPRDRGNVTDYEQYF.

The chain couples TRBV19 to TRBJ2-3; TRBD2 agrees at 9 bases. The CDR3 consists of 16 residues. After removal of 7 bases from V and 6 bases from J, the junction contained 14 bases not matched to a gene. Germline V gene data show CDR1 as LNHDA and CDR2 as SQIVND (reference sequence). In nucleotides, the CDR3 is TGTGCCAGTACCCCCCGGCTAGCGGGACCGGGGGATACGCAGTATTTT. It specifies CASTPRLAGPGDTQYF.

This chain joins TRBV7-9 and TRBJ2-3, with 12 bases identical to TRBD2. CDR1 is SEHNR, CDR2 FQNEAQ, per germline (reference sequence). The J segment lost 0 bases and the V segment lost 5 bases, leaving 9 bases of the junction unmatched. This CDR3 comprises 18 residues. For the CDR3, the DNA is TGTGCCAGCAGCAAGACTAGCGGGAGTGGATATAGCACAGATACGCAGTATTTT. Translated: CASSKTSGSGYSTDTQYF.

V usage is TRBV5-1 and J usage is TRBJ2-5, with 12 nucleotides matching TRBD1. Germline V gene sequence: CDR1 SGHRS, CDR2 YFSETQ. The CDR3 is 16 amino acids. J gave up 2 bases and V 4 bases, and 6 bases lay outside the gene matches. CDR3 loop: CASSLGTGGGQETQYF. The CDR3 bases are TGCGCCAGCAGCCTAGGGACAGGGGGCGGGCAAGAGACCCAGTACTTC.

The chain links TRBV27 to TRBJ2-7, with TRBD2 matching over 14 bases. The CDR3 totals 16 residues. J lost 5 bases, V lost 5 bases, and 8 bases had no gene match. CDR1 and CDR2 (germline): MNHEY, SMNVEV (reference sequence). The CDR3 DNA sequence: TGTGCCAGCAGTCACCGGACTAGCGGGAGGATGAACGAGCAGTACTTC. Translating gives CASSHRTSGRMNEQYF.

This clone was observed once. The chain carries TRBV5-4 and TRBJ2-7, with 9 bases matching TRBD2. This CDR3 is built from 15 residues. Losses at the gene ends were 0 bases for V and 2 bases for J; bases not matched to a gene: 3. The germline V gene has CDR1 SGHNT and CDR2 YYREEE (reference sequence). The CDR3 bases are TGTGCCAGCAGCTTGGGGGCGGGAGGGCCCTACGAGCAGTACTTC. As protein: CASSLGAGGPYEQYF.

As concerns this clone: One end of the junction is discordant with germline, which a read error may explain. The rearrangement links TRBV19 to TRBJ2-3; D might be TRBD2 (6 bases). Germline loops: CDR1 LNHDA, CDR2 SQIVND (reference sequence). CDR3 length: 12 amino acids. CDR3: CASSIADNTQYF. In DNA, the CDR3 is TGTGCCAGTAGCATAGCGGACAATACGCAGTATTTT.

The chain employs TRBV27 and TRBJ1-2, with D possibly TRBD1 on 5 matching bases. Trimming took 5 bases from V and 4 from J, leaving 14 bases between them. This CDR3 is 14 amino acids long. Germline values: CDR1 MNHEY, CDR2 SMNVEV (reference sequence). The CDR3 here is CASSLGQRPYGYTF. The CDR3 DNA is TGTGCCAGCAGTCTGGGGCAACGACCCTATGGCTACACCTTC.

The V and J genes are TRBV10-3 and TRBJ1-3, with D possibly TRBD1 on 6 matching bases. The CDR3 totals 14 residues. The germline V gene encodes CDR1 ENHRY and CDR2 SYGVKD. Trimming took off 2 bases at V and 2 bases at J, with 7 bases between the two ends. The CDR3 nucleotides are TGTGCCATCAGTGAGCAGGGGCCTGGAAACACCATATATTTT. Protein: CAISEQGPGNTIYF.

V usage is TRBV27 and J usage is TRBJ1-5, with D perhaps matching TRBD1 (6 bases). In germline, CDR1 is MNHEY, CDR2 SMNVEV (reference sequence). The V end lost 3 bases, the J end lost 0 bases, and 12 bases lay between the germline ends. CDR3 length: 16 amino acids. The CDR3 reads CASSFGGAPSNQPQHF. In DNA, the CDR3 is TGTGCCAGCAGTTTTGGGGGGGCTCCTAGCAATCAGCCCCAGCATTTT.

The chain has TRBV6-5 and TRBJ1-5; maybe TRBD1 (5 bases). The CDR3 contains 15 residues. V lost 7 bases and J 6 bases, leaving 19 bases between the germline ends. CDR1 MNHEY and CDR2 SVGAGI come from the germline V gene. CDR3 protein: CASTFTQGLGQPQHF. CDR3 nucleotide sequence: TGTGCCAGCACTTTCACCCAGGGCCTTGGTCAGCCCCAGCATTTT.

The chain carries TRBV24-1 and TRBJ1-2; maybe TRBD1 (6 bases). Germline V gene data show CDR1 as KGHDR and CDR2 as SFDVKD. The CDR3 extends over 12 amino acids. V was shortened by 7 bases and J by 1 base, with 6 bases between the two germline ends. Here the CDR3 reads CATRDSNYGYTF. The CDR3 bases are TGTGCCACCAGGGACAGTAACTATGGCTACACCTTC.

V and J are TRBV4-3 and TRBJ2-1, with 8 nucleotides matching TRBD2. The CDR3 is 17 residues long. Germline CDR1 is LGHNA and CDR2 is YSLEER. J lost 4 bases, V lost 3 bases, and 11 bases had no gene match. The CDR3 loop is CASSQAYLVAGYNEQFF. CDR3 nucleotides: TGCGCCAGCAGCCAGGCATATCTTGTAGCGGGGTACAATGAGCAGTTCTTC.

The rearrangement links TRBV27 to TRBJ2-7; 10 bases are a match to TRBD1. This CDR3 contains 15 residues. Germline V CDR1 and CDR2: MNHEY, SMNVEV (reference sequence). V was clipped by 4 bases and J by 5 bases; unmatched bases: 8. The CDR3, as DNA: TGTGCCAGCAGTTCACCGGGACAGGGGTTCCACGAGCAGTACTTC. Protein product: CASSSPGQGFHEQYF.

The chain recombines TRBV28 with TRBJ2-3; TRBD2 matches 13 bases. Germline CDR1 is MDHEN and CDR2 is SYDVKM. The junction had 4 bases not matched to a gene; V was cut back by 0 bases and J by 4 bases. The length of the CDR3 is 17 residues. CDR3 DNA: TGTGCCAGCAGTTTATGGGGGACTAGCGGGAATCCAGATACGCAGTATTTT. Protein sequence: CASSLWGTSGNPDTQYF.

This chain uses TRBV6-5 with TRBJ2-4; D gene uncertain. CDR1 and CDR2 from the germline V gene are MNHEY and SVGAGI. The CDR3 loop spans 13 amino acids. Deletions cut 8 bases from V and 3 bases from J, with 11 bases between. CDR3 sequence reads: CASLEASKNIQYF. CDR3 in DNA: TGTGCCAGCCTTGAGGCAAGCAAAAACATTCAGTACTTC.

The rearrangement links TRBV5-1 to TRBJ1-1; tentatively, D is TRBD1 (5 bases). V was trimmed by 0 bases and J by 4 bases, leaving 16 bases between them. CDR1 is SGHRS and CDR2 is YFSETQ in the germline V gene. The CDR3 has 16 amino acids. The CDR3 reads CASSLETPGGGTEAFF. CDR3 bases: TGCGCCAGCAGCTTGGAGACTCCCGGGGGGGGCACTGAAGCTTTCTTT.